The present T cell receptor (beta chain) was sequenced within a study of CD8+CD57+ T cells in acquired aplastic anemia. This clonotype was seen at least ten times. For sequencing, patients were chosen who had shown expansion of CD8+CD57+ cells by flow cytometry. The TCR beta profiling, which covered VDJ combination and CDR3 sequence, was carried out using genomic DNA as the template. TCRdb redid the calling of the reads with MiXCR, one entry per CDR3 protein. The sample consists of 200,000 to 250,000 distinct CDR3 sequences, roughly two thirds of them appearing once. The sample consisted of sorted CD4+, CD8+, or CD8+CD57+ T cells (not recorded which) from PBMCs. This clonotype originated in a human donor with aplastic anemia.

In DNA form, the CDR3 reads TGTGCCAGCAGTTTAGCGCTAATATCGGACACCGGAGATACGCAGTATTTT. It yields the protein CASSLALISDTGDTQYF. The V call is TRBV12-3 or TRBV12-4, the J call TRBJ2-3; TRBD1 is a possible D gene (5 bases). The length of the CDR3 is 17 residues. The ends were cut back, 0 bases at V and 5 bases at J, with 18 bases in the middle.